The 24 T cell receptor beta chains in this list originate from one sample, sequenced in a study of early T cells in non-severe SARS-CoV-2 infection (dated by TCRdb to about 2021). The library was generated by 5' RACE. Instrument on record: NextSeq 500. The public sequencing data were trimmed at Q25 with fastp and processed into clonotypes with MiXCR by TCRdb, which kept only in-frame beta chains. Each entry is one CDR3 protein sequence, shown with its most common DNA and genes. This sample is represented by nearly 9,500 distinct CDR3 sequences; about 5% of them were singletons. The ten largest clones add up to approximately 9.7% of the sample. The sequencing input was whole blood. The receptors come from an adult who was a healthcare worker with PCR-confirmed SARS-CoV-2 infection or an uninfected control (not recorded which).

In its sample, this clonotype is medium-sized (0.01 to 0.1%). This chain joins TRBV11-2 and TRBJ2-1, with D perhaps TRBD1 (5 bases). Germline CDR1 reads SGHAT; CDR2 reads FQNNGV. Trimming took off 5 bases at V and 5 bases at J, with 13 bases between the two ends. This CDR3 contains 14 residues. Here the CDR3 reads CASSPTVRNNEQFF. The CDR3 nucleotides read TGTGCCAGCAGCCCGACAGTTAGAAACAATGAGCAGTTCTTC.

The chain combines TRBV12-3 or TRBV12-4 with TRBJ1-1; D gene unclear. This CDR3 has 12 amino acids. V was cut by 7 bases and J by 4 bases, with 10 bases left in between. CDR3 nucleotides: TGTGCCAGCAAACTCTTGGGCACTGAAGCTTTCTTT. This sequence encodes CASKLLGTEAFF.

DNA for the CDR3: TGTGCCAGCAGTGCATACACAGATACGCAGTATTTT. Its translation is CASSAYTDTQYF. The chain recombines TRBV25-1 with TRBJ2-3, with D unresolved. CDR1 is MGHDK and CDR2 is SYGVNS in the germline V gene. This CDR3 spans 12 amino acids. Trimming removed 4 bases from V and 2 bases from J, with 4 bases in between.

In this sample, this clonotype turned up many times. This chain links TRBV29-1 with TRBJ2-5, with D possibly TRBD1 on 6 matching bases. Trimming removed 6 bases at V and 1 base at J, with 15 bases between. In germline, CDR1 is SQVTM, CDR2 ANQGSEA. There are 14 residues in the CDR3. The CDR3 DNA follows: TGCAGCGTAGGGCCCGACAGGATCCAAGAGACCCAGTACTTC. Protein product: CSVGPDRIQETQYF.

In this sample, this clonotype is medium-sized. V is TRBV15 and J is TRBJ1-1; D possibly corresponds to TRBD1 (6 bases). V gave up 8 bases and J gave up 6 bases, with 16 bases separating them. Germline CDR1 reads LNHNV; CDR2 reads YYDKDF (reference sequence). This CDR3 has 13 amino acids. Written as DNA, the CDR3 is TGTGCCACCGGAACAGGGTTGGGAGCTGAAGCTTTCTTT. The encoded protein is CATGTGLGAEAFF.

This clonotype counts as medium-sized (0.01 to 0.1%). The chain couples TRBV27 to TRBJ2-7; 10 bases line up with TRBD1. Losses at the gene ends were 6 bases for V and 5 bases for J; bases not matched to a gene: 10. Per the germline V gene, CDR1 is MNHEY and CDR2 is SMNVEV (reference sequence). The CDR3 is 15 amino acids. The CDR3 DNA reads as TGTGCCAGCAGCTCCCCCGGGGACAGGGGTGACGAGCAGTACTTC. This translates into CASSSPGDRGDEQYF.

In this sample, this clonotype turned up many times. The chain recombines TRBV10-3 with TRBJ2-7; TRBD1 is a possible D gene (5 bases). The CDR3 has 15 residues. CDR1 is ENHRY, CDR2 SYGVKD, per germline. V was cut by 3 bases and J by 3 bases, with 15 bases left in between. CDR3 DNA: TGTGCCATCAGTGAAAAGGACACCTACTTCTACGAGCAGTACTTC. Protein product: CAISEKDTYFYEQYF.

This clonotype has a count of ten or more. The CDR3 nucleotides are TGTGCCAGCAGTAAACAGGGAGGATGGGATGGCTACACCTTC. Protein sequence: CASSKQGGWDGYTF. The V and J genes are TRBV6-1 and TRBJ1-2; perhaps TRBD1 as D (6 bases). The CDR3 is 14 residues long. V lost 5 bases and J lost 6, with 16 bases in between. CDR1 and CDR2 (germline): MNHNS, SASEGT.

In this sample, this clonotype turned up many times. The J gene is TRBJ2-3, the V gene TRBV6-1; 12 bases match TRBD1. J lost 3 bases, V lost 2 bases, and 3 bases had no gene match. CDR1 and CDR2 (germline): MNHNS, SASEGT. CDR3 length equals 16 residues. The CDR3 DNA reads TGTGCCAGCAGTGAATTGGGACAGGGGGCTACAGATACGCAGTATTTT. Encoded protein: CASSELGQGATDTQYF.

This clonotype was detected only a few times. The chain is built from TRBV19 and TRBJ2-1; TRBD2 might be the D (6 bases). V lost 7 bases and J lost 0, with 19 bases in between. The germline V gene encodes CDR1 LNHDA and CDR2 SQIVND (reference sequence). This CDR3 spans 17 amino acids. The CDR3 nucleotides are TGTGCCAGTACCCGGGGGAGGCTACTAAGCTCCTACAATGAGCAGTTCTTC. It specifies CASTRGRLLSSYNEQFF.

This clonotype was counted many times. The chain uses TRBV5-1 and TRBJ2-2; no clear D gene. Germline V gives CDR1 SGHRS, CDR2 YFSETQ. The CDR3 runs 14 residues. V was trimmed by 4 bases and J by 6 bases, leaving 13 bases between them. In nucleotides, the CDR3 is TGCGCCAGCAGCACCGACCCCACCTCCGGGGAGCTGTTTTTT. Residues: CASSTDPTSGELFF.

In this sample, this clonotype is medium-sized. The CDR3 loop is CASTRAHQETQYF. The CDR3 nucleotides read TGTGCCAGCACCCGGGCCCACCAAGAGACCCAGTACTTC. V usage is TRBV28 and J usage is TRBJ2-5; D is unresolved. Germline lookup yields CDR1 MDHEN and CDR2 SYDVKM. Trimming cost V 7 bases and J 0 bases, with 9 bases left between them. This CDR3 spans 13 amino acids.

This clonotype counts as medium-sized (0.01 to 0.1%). CDR3 amino acids: CASSLVPSGRALVDEQFF. In DNA form, the CDR3 reads TGTGCCAGCAGCTTAGTTCCTAGCGGGAGGGCCTTAGTCGATGAGCAGTTCTTC. The chain joins TRBV7-6 to TRBJ2-1, with 12 bases lining up with TRBD2. Germline trimming cut 1 base from V and 8 bases from J; bases unmatched to any gene: 12. The CDR3 totals 18 residues. The germline gives CDR1 SGHVS, CDR2 FNYEAQ.

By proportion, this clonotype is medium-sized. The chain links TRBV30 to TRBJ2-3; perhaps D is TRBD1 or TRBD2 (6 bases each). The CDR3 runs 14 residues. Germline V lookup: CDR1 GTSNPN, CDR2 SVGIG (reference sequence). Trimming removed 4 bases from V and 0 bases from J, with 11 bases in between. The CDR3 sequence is CAWTRGLSTDTQYF. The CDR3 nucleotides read TGTGCCTGGACTCGGGGGCTAAGCACAGATACGCAGTATTTT.

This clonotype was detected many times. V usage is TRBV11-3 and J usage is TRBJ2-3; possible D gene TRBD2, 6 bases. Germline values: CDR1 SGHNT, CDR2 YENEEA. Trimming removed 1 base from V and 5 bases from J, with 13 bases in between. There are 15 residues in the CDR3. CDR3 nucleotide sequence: TGTGCCAGCAGCTTAGCGGGAGTCAACATAGATACGCAGTATTTT. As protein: CASSLAGVNIDTQYF.

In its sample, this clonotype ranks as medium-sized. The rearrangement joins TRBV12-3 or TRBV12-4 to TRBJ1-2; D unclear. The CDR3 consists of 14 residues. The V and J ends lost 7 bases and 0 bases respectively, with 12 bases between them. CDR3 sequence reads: CASTRRGPNYGYTF. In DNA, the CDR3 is TGTGCCAGCACGCGCAGAGGGCCTAACTATGGCTACACCTTC.

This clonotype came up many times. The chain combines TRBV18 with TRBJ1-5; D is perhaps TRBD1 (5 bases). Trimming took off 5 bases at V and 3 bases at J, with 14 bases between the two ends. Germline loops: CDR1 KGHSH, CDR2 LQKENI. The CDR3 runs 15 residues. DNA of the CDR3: TGTGCCAGCTCAGCGGACGGGACTACCAATCAGCCCCAGCATTTT. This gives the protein CASSADGTTNQPQHF. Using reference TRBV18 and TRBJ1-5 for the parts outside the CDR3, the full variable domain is NAGVMQNPRHLVRRRGQEARLRCSPMKGHSHVYWYRQLPEEGLKFMVYLQKENIIDESGMPKERFSAEFPKEGPSILRIQQVVRGDSAAYFCASSADGTTNQPQHFGDGTRLSIL.

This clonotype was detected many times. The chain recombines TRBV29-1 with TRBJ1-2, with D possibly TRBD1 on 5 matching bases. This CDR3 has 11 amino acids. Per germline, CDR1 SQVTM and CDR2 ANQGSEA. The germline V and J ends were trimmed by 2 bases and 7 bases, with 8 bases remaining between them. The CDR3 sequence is CSVEQGFGYTF. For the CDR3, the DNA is TGCAGCGTTGAACAGGGTTTTGGCTACACCTTC. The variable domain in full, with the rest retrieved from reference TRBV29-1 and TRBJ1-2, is SAVISQKPSRDICQRGTSLTIQCQVDSQVTMMFWYRQQPGQSLTLIATANQGSEATYESGFVIDKFPISRPNLTFSTLTVSNMSPEDSSIYLCSVEQGFGYTFGSGTRLTVV.

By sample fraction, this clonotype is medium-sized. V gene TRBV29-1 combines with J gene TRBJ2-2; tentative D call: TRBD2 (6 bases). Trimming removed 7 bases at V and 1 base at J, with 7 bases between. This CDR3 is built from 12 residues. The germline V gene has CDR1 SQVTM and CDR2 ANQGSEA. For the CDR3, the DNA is TGCAGCGGACTAGGGAACACCGGGGAGCTGTTTTTT. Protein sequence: CSGLGNTGELFF.

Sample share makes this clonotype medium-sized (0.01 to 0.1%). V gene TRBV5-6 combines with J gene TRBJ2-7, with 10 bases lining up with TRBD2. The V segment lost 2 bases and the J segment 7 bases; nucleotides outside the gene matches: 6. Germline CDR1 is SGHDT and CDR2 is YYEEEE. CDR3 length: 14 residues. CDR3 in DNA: TGTGCCAGCAGCTTCGTTAGCGGGAGGTGGGAGCAGTACTTC. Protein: CASSFVSGRWEQYF.

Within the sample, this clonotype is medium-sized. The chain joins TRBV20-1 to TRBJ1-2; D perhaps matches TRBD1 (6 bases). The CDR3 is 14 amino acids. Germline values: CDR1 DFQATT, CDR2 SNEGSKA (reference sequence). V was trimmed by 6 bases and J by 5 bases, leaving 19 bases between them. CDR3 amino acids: CSAEGSTGRYGYTF. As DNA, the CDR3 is TGCAGTGCCGAAGGATCAACAGGGAGGTATGGCTACACCTTC.

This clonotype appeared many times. CDR3 nucleotide sequence: TGTGCCAGCAGCTTACTAGCGGGAGGGCCGATTTTGACAGATACGCAGTATTTT. Protein: CASSLLAGGPILTDTQYF. The genes are TRBV7-9 and TRBJ2-3, with TRBD2 matching 12 bases. The CDR3 totals 18 residues. Trimming at V came to 2 bases and at J to 3 bases, leaving 9 bases not matched to a gene. Germline V gene lookup returns CDR1 SEHNR and CDR2 FQNEAQ (reference sequence).

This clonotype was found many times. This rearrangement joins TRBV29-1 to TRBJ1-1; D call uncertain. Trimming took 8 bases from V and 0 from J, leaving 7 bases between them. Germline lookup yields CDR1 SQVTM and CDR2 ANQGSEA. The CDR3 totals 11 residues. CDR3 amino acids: CSFQLNTEAFF. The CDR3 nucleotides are TGCAGCTTTCAGCTGAACACTGAAGCTTTCTTT.

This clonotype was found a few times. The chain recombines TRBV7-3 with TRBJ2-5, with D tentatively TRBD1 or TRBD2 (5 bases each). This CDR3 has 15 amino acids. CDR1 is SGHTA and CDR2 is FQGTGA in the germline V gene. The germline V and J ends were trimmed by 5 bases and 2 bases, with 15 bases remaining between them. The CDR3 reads CASSPTGDLQETQYF. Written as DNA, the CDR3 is TGTGCCAGCAGCCCCACCGGGGACCTACAAGAGACCCAGTACTTC.